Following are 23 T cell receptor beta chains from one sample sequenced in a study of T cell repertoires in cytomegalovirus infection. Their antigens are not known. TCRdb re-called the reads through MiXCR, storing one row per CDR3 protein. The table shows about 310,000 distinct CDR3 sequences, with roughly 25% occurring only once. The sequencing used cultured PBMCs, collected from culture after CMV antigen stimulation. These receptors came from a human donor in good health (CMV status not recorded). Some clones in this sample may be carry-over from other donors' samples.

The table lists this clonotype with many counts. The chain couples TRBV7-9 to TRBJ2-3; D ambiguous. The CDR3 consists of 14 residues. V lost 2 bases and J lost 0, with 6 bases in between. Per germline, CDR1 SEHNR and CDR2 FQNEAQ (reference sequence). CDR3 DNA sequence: TGTGCCAGCAGCTTAACTCTAAGCACAGATACGCAGTATTTT. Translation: CASSLTLSTDTQYF.

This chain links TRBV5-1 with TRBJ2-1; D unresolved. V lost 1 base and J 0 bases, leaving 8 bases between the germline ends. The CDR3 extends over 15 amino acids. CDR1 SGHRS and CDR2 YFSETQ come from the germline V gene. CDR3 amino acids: CASSLSASSYNEQFF. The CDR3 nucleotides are TGCGCCAGCAGCTTGTCGGCGAGCTCCTACAATGAGCAGTTCTTC.

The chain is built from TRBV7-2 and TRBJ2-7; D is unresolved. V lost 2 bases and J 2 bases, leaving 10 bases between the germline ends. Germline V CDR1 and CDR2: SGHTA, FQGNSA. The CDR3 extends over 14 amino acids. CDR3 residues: CASSLHPATYEQYV. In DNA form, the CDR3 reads TGTGCCAGCAGCTTACATCCGGCTACCTACGAGCAGTACGTC.

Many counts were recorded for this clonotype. The CDR3 reads CASSGKDRGNIQYF. In nucleotides, the CDR3 is TGTGCCAGCAGCGGGAAGGACAGGGGAAACATTCAGTACTTC. The gene calls are TRBV5-5 and TRBJ2-4, with 9 positions matching TRBD1. The trim removed 4 bases at V and 6 bases at J, leaving 5 bases unmatched. The CDR3 length is 14 residues. CDR1 SGHKS and CDR2 YYEKEE come from the germline V gene (reference sequence).

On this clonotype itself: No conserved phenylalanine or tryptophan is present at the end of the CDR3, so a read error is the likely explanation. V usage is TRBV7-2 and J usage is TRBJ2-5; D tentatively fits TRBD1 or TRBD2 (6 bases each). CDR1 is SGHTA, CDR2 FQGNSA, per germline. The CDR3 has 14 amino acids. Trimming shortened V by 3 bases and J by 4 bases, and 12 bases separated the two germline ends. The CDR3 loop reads CASSFNGGLETQYL. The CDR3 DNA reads TGTGCCAGCAGCTTCAACGGGGGCCTAGAGACCCAGTACCTC.

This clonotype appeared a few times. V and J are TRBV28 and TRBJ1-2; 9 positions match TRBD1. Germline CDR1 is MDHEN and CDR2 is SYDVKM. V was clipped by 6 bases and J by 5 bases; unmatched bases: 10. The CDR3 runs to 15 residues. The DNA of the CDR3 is TGTGCCAGCAGGGGGGGACAGGGCCTTGGGTATGGCTACACCTTC. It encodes CASRGGQGLGYGYTF.

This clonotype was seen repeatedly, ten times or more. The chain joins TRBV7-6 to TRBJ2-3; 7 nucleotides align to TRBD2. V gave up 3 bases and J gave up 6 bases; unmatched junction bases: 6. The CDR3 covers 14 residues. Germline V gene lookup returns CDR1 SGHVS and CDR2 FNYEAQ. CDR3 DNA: TGTGCCAGCAGCTTGAGCGGGATTGGGGATACGCAGTATTTT. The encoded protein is CASSLSGIGDTQYF. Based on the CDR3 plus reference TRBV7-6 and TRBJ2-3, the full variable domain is GAGVSQSPRYKVTKRGQDVALRCDPISGHVSLYWYRQALGQGPEFLTYFNYEAQQDKSGLPNDRFSAERPEGSISTLTIQRTEQRDSAMYRCASSLSGIGDTQYFGPGTRLTVL.

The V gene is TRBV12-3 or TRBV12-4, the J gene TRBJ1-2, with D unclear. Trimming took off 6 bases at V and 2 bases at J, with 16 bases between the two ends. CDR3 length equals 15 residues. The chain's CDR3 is CASSTVQDGNYGYTF. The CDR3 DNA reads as TGTGCCAGCAGCACCGTTCAGGACGGAAACTATGGCTACACCTTC.

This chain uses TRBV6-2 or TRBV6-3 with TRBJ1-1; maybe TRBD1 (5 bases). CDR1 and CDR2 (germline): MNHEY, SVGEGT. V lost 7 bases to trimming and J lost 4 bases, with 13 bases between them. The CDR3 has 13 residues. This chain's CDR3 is CASNEGTGTEAFF. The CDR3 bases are TGTGCCAGCAATGAAGGGACCGGCACTGAAGCTTTCTTT.

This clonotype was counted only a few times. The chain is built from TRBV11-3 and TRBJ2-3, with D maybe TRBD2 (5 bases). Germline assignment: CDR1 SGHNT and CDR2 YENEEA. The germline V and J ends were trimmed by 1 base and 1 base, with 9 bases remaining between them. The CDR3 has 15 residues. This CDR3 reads CASSLAGWGTDTQYF. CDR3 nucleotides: TGTGCCAGCAGCTTAGCGGGGTGGGGCACAGATACGCAGTATTTT.

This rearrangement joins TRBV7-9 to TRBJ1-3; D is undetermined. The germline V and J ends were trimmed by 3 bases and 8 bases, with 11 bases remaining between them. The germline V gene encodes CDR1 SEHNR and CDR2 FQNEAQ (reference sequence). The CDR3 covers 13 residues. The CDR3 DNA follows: TGTGCCAGCAGCTTTGAGGGTCGGGACACCATATATTTT. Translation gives CASSFEGRDTIYF.

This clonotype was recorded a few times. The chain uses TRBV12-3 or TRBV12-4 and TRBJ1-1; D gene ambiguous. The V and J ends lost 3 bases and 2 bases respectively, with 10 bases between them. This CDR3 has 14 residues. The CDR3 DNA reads TGTGCCAGCAGTTTTGAGGGATCAAACACTGAAGCTTTCTTT. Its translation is CASSFEGSNTEAFF.

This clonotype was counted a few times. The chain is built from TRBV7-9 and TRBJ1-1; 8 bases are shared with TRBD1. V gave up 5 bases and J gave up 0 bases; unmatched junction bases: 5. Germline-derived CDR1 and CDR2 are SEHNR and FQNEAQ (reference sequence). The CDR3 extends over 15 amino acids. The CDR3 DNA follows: TGTGCCAGCAGCCAAGGACAGGGTTTGAACACTGAAGCTTTCTTT. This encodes CASSQGQGLNTEAFF.

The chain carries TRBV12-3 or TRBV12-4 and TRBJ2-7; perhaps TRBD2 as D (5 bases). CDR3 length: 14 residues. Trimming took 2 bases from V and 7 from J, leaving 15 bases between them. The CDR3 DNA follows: TGTGCCAGCAGTTTATACGGGAAGGGCCGGGAGCAGTACTTC. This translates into CASSLYGKGREQYF.

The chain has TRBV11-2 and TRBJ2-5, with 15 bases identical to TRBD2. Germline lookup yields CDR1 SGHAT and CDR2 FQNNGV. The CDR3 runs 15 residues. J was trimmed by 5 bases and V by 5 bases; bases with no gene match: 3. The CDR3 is CASSKGLAGGETQYF. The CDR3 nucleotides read TGTGCCAGCAGCAAGGGACTAGCGGGAGGTGAGACCCAGTACTTC.

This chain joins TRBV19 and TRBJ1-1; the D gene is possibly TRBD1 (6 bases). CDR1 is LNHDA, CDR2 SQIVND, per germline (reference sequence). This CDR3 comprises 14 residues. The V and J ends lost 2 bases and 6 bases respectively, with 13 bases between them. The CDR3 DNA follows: TGTGCCAGTAGTATACGGGGGGGCCTGTCTGAAGCTTTCTTT. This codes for CASSIRGGLSEAFF.

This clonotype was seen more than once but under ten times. CDR3 sequence: CASSPMLVSYEQYF. In DNA form, the CDR3 reads TGTGCCTCCAGCCCCATGCTTGTTTCCTACGAGCAGTACTTC. The V call is TRBV7-8, the J call TRBJ2-7; no clear D gene. The V end was cut by 11 bases, the J end by 1 base, with 18 bases between. The CDR3 extends over 14 amino acids. Germline CDR1 and CDR2: SGHVS and FQNEAQ.

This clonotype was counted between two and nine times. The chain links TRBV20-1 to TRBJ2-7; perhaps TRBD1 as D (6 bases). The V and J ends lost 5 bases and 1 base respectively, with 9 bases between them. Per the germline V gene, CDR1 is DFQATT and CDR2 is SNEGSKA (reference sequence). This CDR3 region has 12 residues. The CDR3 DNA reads TGCAGTGCTTCGCAGGGGTCCTACGAGCAGTACTTC. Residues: CSASQGSYEQYF.

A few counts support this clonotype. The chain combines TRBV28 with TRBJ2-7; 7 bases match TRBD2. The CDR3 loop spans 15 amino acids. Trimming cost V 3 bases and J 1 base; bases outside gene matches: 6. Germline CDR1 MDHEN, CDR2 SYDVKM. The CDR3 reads CASSFLGGESYEQYF. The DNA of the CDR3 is TGTGCCAGCAGTTTTCTGGGGGGGGAGTCCTACGAGCAGTACTTC. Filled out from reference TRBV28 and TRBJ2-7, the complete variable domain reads DVKVTQSSRYLVKRTGEKVFLECVQDMDHENMFWYRQDPGLGLRLIYFSYDVKMKEKGDIPEGYSVSREKKERFSLILESASTNQTSMYLCASSFLGGESYEQYFGPGTRLTVT.

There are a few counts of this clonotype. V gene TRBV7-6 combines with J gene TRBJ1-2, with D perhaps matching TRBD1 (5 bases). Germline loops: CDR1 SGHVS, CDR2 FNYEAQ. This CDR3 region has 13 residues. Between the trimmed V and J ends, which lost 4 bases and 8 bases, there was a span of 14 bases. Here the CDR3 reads CASSSQGAEGYTF. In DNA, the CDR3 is TGTGCCAGCAGCTCCCAGGGTGCAGAAGGCTACACCTTC.

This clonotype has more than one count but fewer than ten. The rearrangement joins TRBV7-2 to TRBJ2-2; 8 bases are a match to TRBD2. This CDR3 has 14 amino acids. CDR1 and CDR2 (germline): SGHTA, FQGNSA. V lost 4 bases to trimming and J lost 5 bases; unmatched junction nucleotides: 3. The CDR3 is CASSSGGGTGELFF. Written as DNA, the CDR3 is TGTGCCAGCAGCTCCGGGGGGGGAACCGGGGAGCTGTTTTTT.

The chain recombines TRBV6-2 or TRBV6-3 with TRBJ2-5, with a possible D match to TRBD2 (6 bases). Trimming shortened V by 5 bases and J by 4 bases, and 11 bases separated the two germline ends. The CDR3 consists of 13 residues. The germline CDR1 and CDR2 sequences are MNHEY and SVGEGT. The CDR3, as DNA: TGTGCCAGCAGTCGTCCGGGAGTAGAGACCCAGTACTTC. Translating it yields CASSRPGVETQYF.

CDR3 residues: CASSLRRSTNEKLFF. In DNA, the CDR3 is TGTGCCAGCAGCTTACGGAGGTCAACTAATGAAAAACTGTTTTTT. The V call is TRBV5-6, the J call TRBJ1-4; no clear D. The CDR3 is 15 amino acids. Germline lookup yields CDR1 SGHDT and CDR2 YYEEEE. V gave up 2 bases and J gave up 0 bases, with 8 bases separating them.